Sequencing of this T cell receptor (beta chain) was carried out in a study of response to subunit inactivated influenza vaccine. Study findings and constraints: The authors offered the suggestion that each seasonal influenza vaccination recruits few new T cells.

TCRdb processed the RT-PCR reads anew with MiXCR; each CDR3 protein has one entry. This table holds a few hundred thousand distinct CDR3 sequences, roughly 22% found once. This CDR3 is built from 14 residues. The V end was cut by 8 bases, the J end by 0 bases, with 17 bases between. Germline V gene lookup returns CDR1 SQVTM and CDR2 ANQGSEA. Points on this clonotype: Its antigen is still unknown.

The V call is TRBV29-1, the J call TRBJ2-7; no clear D gene. Sequencing was performed on PBMCs from blood, taken around 22 months after vaccination. This TCR derives from a man aged 45-69 years who received an inactivated influenza vaccine. CDR3 DNA sequence: TGCAGCAGGAAGGAAATTCTACCCTCCTACGAGCAGTACTTC. Its protein is CSRKEILPSYEQYF.